A single sample is the source of the 28 T cell receptor beta chains below, sequenced in a study of regulatory dendritic cells for organ transplantation. The repertoire was sequenced with immunoSEQ multiplex PCR; TCRdb's copy has only in-frame clones and lacks some. The table shows tens of thousands of clones, with 80% to 95% occurring only once. Sequencing input: naive CD8+ T cells from blood. As for subset: CD45RA+ naive T cells. The receptors come from a human donor in good health.

The CDR3 coding sequence is TGTGCCAGCAGCTTAGAAGCCCCTAGTTTTGGCACAGATACGCAGTATTTT. The encoded protein is CASSLEAPSFGTDTQYF. The V and J genes are TRBV7-8 and TRBJ2-3, with D uncertain. Trimming cost V 1 base and J 1 base, with 15 bases left between them. This CDR3 contains 17 residues. Germline V CDR1 and CDR2: SGHVS, FQNEAQ.

The chain joins TRBV27 to TRBJ2-5, with a tentative D call TRBD2 (9 bases). This CDR3 has 16 residues. The V and J ends lost 5 bases and 10 bases respectively, with 26 bases between them. Looked up from germline, CDR1 is MNHEY and CDR2 is SMNVEV (reference sequence). The CDR3 coding sequence is TGTGCCAGCAGTCACAGGGGGGGACTAGCTGAAGTTGTCCAGTACTTC. Its protein product is CASSHRGGLAEVVQYF.

The gene calls are TRBV28 and TRBJ2-7; D uncertain. The CDR3 consists of 12 residues. Germline V gene data show CDR1 as MDHEN and CDR2 as SYDVKM. The V gene lost 6 bases and the J gene lost 7 bases, with 13 bases spanning the gap. CDR3: CASRILGSEQYF. The CDR3 bases are TGTGCCAGCAGGATCTTGGGTTCTGAGCAGTACTTC.

The chain joins TRBV28 to TRBJ2-1; possible D gene TRBD1, 6 bases. The germline V gene encodes CDR1 MDHEN and CDR2 SYDVKM. The CDR3 is made up of 16 amino acids. V dropped 6 bases and J dropped 2 bases, with 17 bases sitting between them. CDR3 in DNA: TGTGCCAGCAGCTACTTAGGGGGAGCTGCCTACAATGAGCAGTTCTTC. Protein product: CASSYLGGAAYNEQFF.

CDR3 DNA: TGCAGCGTTGAGCGGCAAGGTGAACCCTACGAGCAGTACTTC. Translating it yields CSVERQGEPYEQYF. The gene calls are TRBV29-1 and TRBJ2-7; no clear D gene. V was pared by 3 bases and J by 2 bases, with 14 bases between. Germline V lookup: CDR1 SQVTM, CDR2 ANQGSEA. The CDR3 length is 14 residues.

This chain uses TRBV7-2 with TRBJ2-5, with 8 bases aligning to TRBD2. The CDR3 runs to 13 residues. Germline assignment: CDR1 SGHTA and CDR2 FQGNSA. V shed 6 bases, J shed 10 bases, and the junction held 10 bases outside the gene matches. DNA of the CDR3: TGTGCCAGCAGTGGTCGGCGGGGGGAGGGCCAGTACTTC. Translated: CASSGRRGEGQYF.

The chain links TRBV28 to TRBJ1-3; perhaps TRBD1 as D (6 bases). V lost 8 bases and J lost 1, with 15 bases in between. There are 15 residues in the CDR3. Germline CDR1 reads MDHEN; CDR2 reads SYDVKM. The CDR3 sequence is CASEEWTASGNTIYF. CDR3 nucleotide sequence: TGTGCCAGCGAAGAATGGACAGCGTCTGGAAACACCATATATTTT. The full variable domain, its missing parts supplied by reference TRBV28 and TRBJ1-3, is DVKVTQSSRYLVKRTGEKVFLECVQDMDHENMFWYRQDPGLGLRLIYFSYDVKMKEKGDIPEGYSVSREKKERFSLILESASTNQTSMYLCASEEWTASGNTIYFGEGSWLTVV.

The chain carries TRBV4-3 and TRBJ2-7; possibly TRBD1 or TRBD2 for D (5 bases each). The germline V and J ends were trimmed by 3 bases and 2 bases, with 14 bases remaining between them. The CDR3 has 15 residues. Germline-derived CDR1 and CDR2 are LGHNA and YSLEER. As DNA, the CDR3 is TGCGCCAGCAGCCAGGGGGTCGTATATACCTACGAGCAGTACTTC. Translation: CASSQGVVYTYEQYF.

The sample holds one count of this clone. The chain uses TRBV27 and TRBJ1-5, with TRBD1 as a possible D gene (5 bases). The CDR3 consists of 16 residues. Trimming stripped 2 bases from V and 3 bases from J, with 14 bases between. Germline loops: CDR1 MNHEY, CDR2 SMNVEV (reference sequence). DNA of the CDR3: TGTGCCAGCAGTTTAGTGGGACCTCGCCCCAATCAGCCCCAGCATTTT. Amino acids: CASSLVGPRPNQPQHF.

V gene TRBV6-1 combines with J gene TRBJ2-7; D not certain. This CDR3 is 10 amino acids long. The germline V gene has CDR1 MNHNS and CDR2 SASEGT. The V and J ends lost 7 bases and 4 bases respectively, with 5 bases between them. The CDR3 reads CASNLYEQYF. For the CDR3, the DNA is TGTGCCAGCAATTTATACGAGCAGTACTTC.

The chain recombines TRBV20-1 with TRBJ1-6; D is unresolved. The CDR3 is 10 amino acids. Trimming removed 6 bases at V and 14 bases at J, with 11 bases between. Per the germline V gene, CDR1 is DFQATT and CDR2 is SNEGSKA (reference sequence). The CDR3 bases are TGCAGTGCCAAATTCGATTCCCTCCACTTT. It translates to CSAKFDSLHF.

The chain recombines TRBV11-2 with TRBJ2-1; D gene ambiguous. Germline CDR1 SGHAT, CDR2 FQNNGV. CDR3 size: 15 residues. The V end was cut by 5 bases, the J end by 0 bases, with 11 bases between. The CDR3 here is CASSQDGVSYNEQFF. In DNA form, the CDR3 reads TGTGCCAGCAGCCAGGATGGGGTCTCCTACAATGAGCAGTTCTTC.

The rearrangement uses TRBV27 and TRBJ1-5, with D possibly matching TRBD1 (6 bases). The CDR3 consists of 14 residues. Trimming left V 5 bases short and J 6 bases short, with 14 bases between. Germline CDR1 is MNHEY and CDR2 is SMNVEV (reference sequence). CDR3 loop: CASSPGAGVQPQHF. The CDR3 bases are TGTGCCAGCAGTCCTGGGGCAGGGGTTCAGCCCCAGCATTTT.

The chain uses TRBV7-2 and TRBJ2-2; D gene unclear. From germline, CDR1 is SGHTA and CDR2 FQGNSA. V lost 5 bases, J lost 4 bases, and 14 bases lay in between. The CDR3 runs 15 residues. This chain's CDR3 is CASSLRNRATGELFF. DNA for the CDR3: TGTGCCAGCAGCCTGCGAAATCGAGCCACCGGGGAGCTGTTTTTT.

The chain employs TRBV4-3 and TRBJ2-2, with D perhaps matching TRBD2 (5 bases). The CDR3 extends over 14 amino acids. V shed 3 bases and J shed 6 bases, with 11 bases lying between them. Germline V CDR1 and CDR2: LGHNA, YSLEER. For the CDR3, the DNA is TGCGCCAGCAGCCAGGCTATAGCGTCCGGGGAGCTGTTTTTT. It codes for CASSQAIASGELFF.

This sequence joins TRBV27 and TRBJ1-1, with D maybe TRBD1 (5 bases). CDR1 is MNHEY, CDR2 SMNVEV, per germline (reference sequence). CDR3 length: 14 residues. Deletions cut 8 bases from V and 1 base from J, with 14 bases between. Here the CDR3 reads CASRPPTANTEAFF. The CDR3 DNA is TGTGCCAGCCGTCCTCCGACAGCGAACACTGAAGCTTTCTTT.

The J gene is TRBJ2-7, the V gene TRBV30, with 8 bases identical to TRBD1. Trimming cost V 1 base and J 2 bases; bases outside gene matches: 7. Germline V lookup: CDR1 GTSNPN, CDR2 SVGIG (reference sequence). CDR3 size: 15 residues. CDR3: CAWSDRGARTYEQYF. CDR3 DNA sequence: TGTGCCTGGAGTGACAGGGGGGCCAGGACCTACGAGCAGTACTTC.

The chain links TRBV9 to TRBJ2-1; possible D gene TRBD1, 6 bases. The CDR3 contains 11 residues. V was shortened by 6 bases and J by 7 bases, with 8 bases between the two germline ends. Germline V gives CDR1 SGDLS, CDR2 YYNGEE. The CDR3 is CASTRGNEQFF. The CDR3 nucleotides read TGTGCCAGCACCAGGGGAAATGAGCAGTTCTTC.

The rearrangement uses TRBV4-2 and TRBJ2-2; no definite D call. V was trimmed by 0 bases and J by 4 bases, leaving 6 bases between them. This CDR3 region has 14 residues. CDR1 is LGHNA, CDR2 YNFKEQ, per germline. CDR3 DNA: TGTGCCAGCAGCCAAGAGGGGTTCACCGGGGAGCTGTTTTTT. It is translated as CASSQEGFTGELFF.

This rearrangement joins TRBV29-1 to TRBJ2-1; TRBD2 might be the D (5 bases). Trimming took off 2 bases at V and 7 bases at J, with 24 bases between the two ends. The CDR3 has 17 residues. CDR1 and CDR2 (germline): SQVTM, ANQGSEA. The CDR3: CSVELVSVPGIVNEQFF. CDR3 in DNA: TGCAGCGTTGAACTGGTATCGGTTCCCGGGATAGTAAATGAGCAGTTCTTC.

The V gene is TRBV6-5, the J gene TRBJ2-1, with 11 bases aligning to TRBD1. CDR1 and CDR2 (germline): MNHEY, SVGAGI. The CDR3 sequence is 15 residues long. V gave up 3 bases and J gave up 6 bases; unmatched junction bases: 4. The DNA for the CDR3 is TGTGCCAGCAGTTATGGACAGGGGGCGCCCAATGAGCAGTTCTTC. Its translation: CASSYGQGAPNEQFF.

The chain carries TRBV7-9 and TRBJ2-1; no clear D gene. In germline, CDR1 is SEHNR, CDR2 FQNEAQ (reference sequence). The CDR3 length is 12 residues. Trimming left V 3 bases short and J 9 bases short, with 9 bases between. In nucleotides, the CDR3 is TGTGCCAGCAGCTTCCAATTACCTGAGCAGTTCTTC. Residues: CASSFQLPEQFF.

V gene TRBV5-5 combines with J gene TRBJ1-2; maybe TRBD1 (6 bases). CDR3 size: 15 residues. Between the trimmed V and J ends, which lost 0 bases and 3 bases, there was a span of 12 bases. In germline, CDR1 is SGHKS, CDR2 YYEKEE (reference sequence). This CDR3 is CASSLDGGLHYGYTF. The CDR3 nucleotides read TGTGCCAGCAGCTTGGATGGGGGGCTTCACTATGGCTACACCTTC. Based on the CDR3 plus reference TRBV5-5 and TRBJ1-2, the full variable domain is DAGVTQSPTHLIKTRGQQVTLRCSPISGHKSVSWYQQVLGQGPQFIFQYYEKEERGRGNFPDRFSARQFPNYSSELNVNALLLGDSALYLCASSLDGGLHYGYTFGSGTRLTVV.

V gene TRBV19 combines with J gene TRBJ1-1; D uncertain. There are 13 residues in the CDR3. The V and J ends lost 3 bases and 2 bases respectively, with 7 bases between them. Germline CDR1 LNHDA, CDR2 SQIVND (reference sequence). In nucleotides, the CDR3 is TGTGCCAGTAGTATGTACGGAAACACTGAAGCTTTCTTT. This gives the protein CASSMYGNTEAFF.

The rearrangement joins TRBV27 to TRBJ1-1; possibly TRBD1 for D (6 bases). The CDR3 loop spans 13 amino acids. Germline-derived CDR1 and CDR2 are MNHEY and SMNVEV (reference sequence). V lost 6 bases and J lost 1, with 9 bases in between. The CDR3 nucleotides are TGTGCCAGCAGAAGGGGGGGGAACACTGAAGCTTTCTTT. It encodes CASRRGGNTEAFF.

The CDR3 region is CASSLGVSNYGYTF. CDR3 DNA: TGTGCCAGCAGTCTTGGTGTCTCGAACTATGGCTACACCTTC. This sequence joins TRBV13 and TRBJ1-2; D gene ambiguous. CDR1 and CDR2 (germline): PRHDT, FYEKMQ (reference sequence). Trimming shortened V by 6 bases and J by 2 bases, and 13 bases separated the two germline ends. CDR3 length: 14 residues.

The chain carries TRBV2 and TRBJ2-5, with 10 bases that match TRBD2. The DNA end is more similar to TRBJ2-7, so the J call may be wrong. CDR1 is SNHLY, CDR2 FYNNEI, per germline. The CDR3 length is 14 residues. CDR3 sequence (DNA): TGTGCCAGCATGGAGCGGGGGGGAGCCTACGAGCAGTACTTC. Its protein is CASMERGGAYEQYF.

The chain recombines TRBV7-8 with TRBJ2-7, with 9 bases fitting TRBD1. Germline-derived CDR1 and CDR2 are SGHVS and FQNEAQ. The CDR3 covers 15 residues. The ends lost 5 bases at V and 0 bases at J; junction bases unmatched: 5. Written as DNA, the CDR3 is TGTGCCAGCAGCCCGGGGACAGGGCCCTCCTACGAGCAGTACTTC. Translation: CASSPGTGPSYEQYF. The whole variable domain, remainder taken from reference TRBV7-8 and TRBJ2-7, is GAGVSQSPRYKVAKRGQDVALRCDPISGHVSLFWYQQALGQGPEFLTYFQNEAQLDKSGLPSDRFFAERPEGSVSTLKIQRTQQEDSAVYLCASSPGTGPSYEQYFGPGTRLTVT.